Below are 24 T cell receptor beta chains sequenced from a single sample in a study of identical twins. TCRdb recomputed calls from the 5' RACE reads with MiXCR, one row per CDR3 protein. The sample has 700,000 or so distinct CDR3 sequences; under 9% are singletons. These records were also assigned to another study, of yellow fever vaccine responses in identical twins.

The source material was PBMCs. These TCRs come from a woman younger than 30 in good health.

This clonotype was recorded only once. The CDR3 bases are TGTGCCAGCAGCTTTCCGGGACGCAGCTACGAGCAGTACTTC. Its protein product is CASSFPGRSYEQYF. This chain joins TRBV7-2 and TRBJ2-7; either TRBD1 or TRBD2 may supply D (5 bases each). The CDR3 is 14 amino acids. The V end lost 3 bases, the J end lost 3 bases, and 12 bases lay between the germline ends. CDR1 SGHTA and CDR2 FQGNSA come from the germline V gene.

This clonotype was detected ten times or more. The genes are TRBV20-1 and TRBJ2-7; D possibly corresponds to TRBD2 (5 bases). Germline values: CDR1 DFQATT, CDR2 SNEGSKA (reference sequence). The V and J ends lost 3 bases and 2 bases respectively, with 5 bases between them. This CDR3 region has 11 residues. The CDR3 DNA reads TGCAGTGCTAGCGGGACCTACGAGCAGTACTTC. It codes for CSASGTYEQYF.

The sample holds a few counts of this clonotype. V usage is TRBV14 and J usage is TRBJ2-7; D uncertain. Germline V gene lookup returns CDR1 SGHDN and CDR2 FVKESK. CDR3 length: 16 amino acids. Deletions cut 2 bases from V and 3 bases from J, with 17 bases between. The CDR3 DNA sequence: TGTGCCAGCAGCCAATCTACCCCAAAGAGTGACTACGAGCAGTACTTC. The encoded protein is CASSQSTPKSDYEQYF.

The CDR3 coding sequence is TGTGCCAGCAGTTTCCAGTTAGAGACCCAGTACTTC. It yields the protein CASSFQLETQYF. The chain carries TRBV28 and TRBJ2-5; no firm D call. The V gene lost 3 bases and the J gene lost 4 bases, with 6 bases spanning the gap. CDR1 MDHEN and CDR2 SYDVKM come from the germline V gene. The CDR3 consists of 12 residues.

Many counts were recorded for this clonotype. The gene calls are TRBV29-1 and TRBJ2-3, with D possibly being TRBD1 (6 bases). The V gene's germline CDR1 is SQVTM and CDR2 ANQGSEA. This CDR3 has 13 residues. V lost 4 bases and J 4 bases, leaving 12 bases between the germline ends. CDR3 nucleotide sequence: TGCAGCGTTGGGGGGCGCGGTTCAGATACGCAGTATTTT. This gives the protein CSVGGRGSDTQYF.

This clonotype was counted at least ten times. The chain combines TRBV12-3 or TRBV12-4 with TRBJ2-7, with D possibly TRBD2 on 6 matching bases. The CDR3 runs 13 residues. The V gene lost 5 bases and the J gene lost 3 bases, with 11 bases spanning the gap. CDR3 in DNA: TGTGCCAGCAGTGCCCCGGGAGACTACGAGCAGTACTTC. Translation: CASSAPGDYEQYF.

This clonotype occurred many times. This chain connects TRBV4-2 to TRBJ2-5; 7 bases are shared with TRBD2. V was pared by 0 bases and J by 2 bases, with 12 bases of the junction left unmatched. The CDR3 has 18 residues. Germline loops: CDR1 LGHNA, CDR2 YNFKEQ. Here the CDR3 reads CASSQDFPQRGQQETQYF. The CDR3, as DNA: TGTGCCAGCAGCCAAGATTTCCCTCAGCGGGGCCAGCAAGAGACCCAGTACTTC.

The table lists this clonotype with a few counts. The chain has TRBV6-2 or TRBV6-3 and TRBJ2-1; D possibly corresponds to TRBD1 (5 bases). In germline, CDR1 is MNHEY, CDR2 SVGEGT. The CDR3 has 15 residues. V lost 2 bases and J 7 bases, leaving 15 bases between the germline ends. In DNA form, the CDR3 reads TGTGCCAGCAGTTACCTCCAGGGTGTTCGGAATGAGCAGTTCTTC. Amino acid sequence: CASSYLQGVRNEQFF.

The rearrangement joins TRBV12-3 or TRBV12-4 to TRBJ2-1, with 8 nucleotides matching TRBD1. The CDR3 is made up of 14 amino acids. After removal of 2 bases from V and 8 bases from J, the junction contained 5 bases not matched to a gene. In DNA form, the CDR3 reads TGTGCCAGCAGTTTACAGGGGGCTGTTCATGAGCAGTTCTTC. Protein sequence: CASSLQGAVHEQFF.

This clonotype has at least ten counts. The chain combines TRBV6-2 or TRBV6-3 with TRBJ2-2; 9 bases agree with TRBD2. The junction had 3 bases not matched to a gene; V was cut back by 6 bases and J by 7 bases. This CDR3 spans 13 amino acids. Per germline, CDR1 MNHEY and CDR2 SVGEGT. In DNA form, the CDR3 reads TGTGCCAGCAGCGCTAGCGGGGTCGGGGAGCTGTTTTTT. Translation gives CASSASGVGELFF.

This clonotype was detected only a few times. The chain has TRBV29-1 and TRBJ2-5, with D possibly TRBD2 on 6 matching bases. The germline V and J ends were trimmed by 6 bases and 3 bases, with 11 bases remaining between them. The CDR3 has 12 residues. Germline V gene lookup returns CDR1 SQVTM and CDR2 ANQGSEA. CDR3 protein: CSVRAGKETQYF. The CDR3 bases are TGCAGCGTGCGGGCGGGGAAAGAGACCCAGTACTTC.

The chain carries TRBV20-1 and TRBJ2-1, with TRBD2 identical over 15 bases. CDR1 is DFQATT and CDR2 is SNEGSKA in the germline V gene (reference sequence). There are 18 residues in the CDR3. The trim removed 0 bases at V and 7 bases at J, leaving 10 bases unmatched. The CDR3 DNA reads as TGCAGTGCTAGAGATCCGTGGACTAGCGGGAGGGTCGGGAATGAGCAGTTCTTC. Protein product: CSARDPWTSGRVGNEQFF.

This clonotype was observed a few times. The V gene is TRBV18, the J gene TRBJ2-7; D tentatively reads TRBD1 or TRBD2 (5 bases each). Germline CDR1 is KGHSH and CDR2 is LQKENI. Trimming removed 3 bases at V and 5 bases at J, with 14 bases between. This CDR3 has 14 amino acids. The CDR3 DNA is TGTGCCAGCTCACCGGTGGGGACGAAGAACGAGCAGTACTTC. This translates into CASSPVGTKNEQYF.

The J gene is TRBJ1-5, the V gene TRBV29-1, with D maybe TRBD1 (6 bases). V dropped 4 bases and J dropped 0 bases, with 10 bases sitting between them. This CDR3 spans 14 amino acids. Germline CDR1 is SQVTM and CDR2 is ANQGSEA. The CDR3 nucleotides are TGCAGCGTTGCCCCACAGGGTAGCAATCAGCCCCAGCATTTT. Translating it yields CSVAPQGSNQPQHF.

The rearrangement uses TRBV29-1 and TRBJ1-1, with D perhaps matching TRBD1 (6 bases). The CDR3 is made up of 12 amino acids. CDR1 is SQVTM and CDR2 is ANQGSEA in the germline V gene. V was shortened by 4 bases and J by 3 bases, with 9 bases between the two germline ends. The DNA of the CDR3 is TGCAGCGTTGGCAGGGGCTACACTGAAGCTTTCTTT. Protein: CSVGRGYTEAFF.

The chain links TRBV6-4 to TRBJ2-2; TRBD2 matches 9 bases. Germline CDR1 and CDR2: MRHNA and SNTAGT. The CDR3 has 17 residues. The J segment lost 4 bases and the V segment lost 3 bases, leaving 9 bases of the junction unmatched. The CDR3 DNA reads TGTGCCAGCAGTGAGCGGGCCGCGCGGGGGGGCACCGGGGAGCTGTTTTTT. Translation gives CASSERAARGGTGELFF.

This clonotype appeared a few times. The chain has TRBV5-1 and TRBJ2-5, with 8 bases identical to TRBD2. Looked up from germline, CDR1 is SGHRS and CDR2 is YFSETQ. Trimming at V came to 5 bases and at J to 5 bases, leaving 11 bases not matched to a gene. There are 15 residues in the CDR3. As DNA, the CDR3 is TGCGCCAGCAGGTCACCAAGCGGGAGCGGTGAGACCCAGTACTTC. Translated: CASRSPSGSGETQYF.

This clonotype occurred a few times. The rearrangement links TRBV28 to TRBJ2-2, with D uncertain. V gave up 1 base and J gave up 5 bases, with 8 bases separating them. The CDR3 is 14 amino acids. Germline CDR1 and CDR2: MDHEN and SYDVKM. This CDR3 is CASSLFGPTGELFF. The CDR3 DNA reads TGTGCCAGCAGTTTATTTGGGCCAACCGGGGAGCTGTTTTTT.

The chain uses TRBV6-2 or TRBV6-3 and TRBJ2-1; possibly TRBD1 for D (5 bases). This CDR3 has 12 residues. V shed 6 bases and J shed 9 bases, with 12 bases lying between them. Germline CDR1 MNHEY, CDR2 SVGEGT. The CDR3 spells CASSRQTGEQFF. The CDR3, as DNA: TGTGCCAGCAGCCGACAGACGGGTGAGCAGTTCTTC.

In this sample, this clonotype turned up a few times. The chain is built from TRBV7-9 and TRBJ2-7; D is uncertain. Germline V gene data show CDR1 as SEHNR and CDR2 as FQNEAQ (reference sequence). CDR3 length: 14 amino acids. The V and J ends lost 2 bases and 0 bases respectively, with 8 bases between them. The CDR3 spells CASSLSQSSYEQYF. The CDR3 DNA is TGTGCCAGCAGCTTATCGCAGAGCTCCTACGAGCAGTACTTC. The full variable domain, rest sourced from reference TRBV7-9 and TRBJ2-7, is DTGVSQNPRHKITKRGQNVTFRCDPISEHNRLYWYRQTLGQGPEFLTYFQNEAQLEKSRLLSDRFSAERPKGSFSTLEIQRTEQGDSAMYLCASSLSQSSYEQYFGPGTRLTVT.

This clonotype was recorded at least ten times. The chain has TRBV2 and TRBJ2-3; either TRBD1 or TRBD2 may supply D (6 bases each). V was trimmed by 7 bases and J by 6 bases, leaving 17 bases between them. The CDR3 runs to 14 residues. In germline, CDR1 is SNHLY, CDR2 FYNNEI. This CDR3 is CASTGQGTSDTQYF. The DNA for the CDR3 is TGTGCCAGCACGGGGCAGGGGACTTCGGATACGCAGTATTTT.

The rearrangement uses TRBV7-9 and TRBJ2-7, with TRBD1 matching 7 bases. Germline V CDR1 and CDR2: SEHNR, FQNEAQ (reference sequence). Trimming took 6 bases from V and 2 from J; bases not matched to a gene: 13. The CDR3 totals 16 residues. CDR3 DNA sequence: TGTGCCAGCAGACTTGTTAGGGACAGCCTTACCTACGAGCAGTACTTC. This translates into CASRLVRDSLTYEQYF.

This clonotype showed up just a few times. The CDR3 nucleotides are TGTGCCAGCAGCCCCGTGAGCTCGGGAGGACAAACCTACGAGCAGTACTTC. Translated: CASSPVSSGGQTYEQYF. The gene calls are TRBV6-1 and TRBJ2-7; TRBD2 agrees at 7 bases. V trimming: 6 bases; J trimming: 2 bases; junction bases outside the gene matches: 16. CDR1 is MNHNS, CDR2 SASEGT, per germline. The CDR3 extends over 17 amino acids.

This clonotype was observed a handful of times. This chain joins TRBV6-9 and TRBJ1-5; 10 nucleotides match TRBD1. CDR3 length: 12 residues. Germline loops: CDR1 MNHGY, CDR2 SVAAGI. Germline trimming cut 4 bases from V and 16 bases from J; bases unmatched to any gene: 7. In DNA form, the CDR3 reads TGTGCCAGCAGTTTCCGGGACAGGGGACAACATTTT. As protein: CASSFRDRGQHF.